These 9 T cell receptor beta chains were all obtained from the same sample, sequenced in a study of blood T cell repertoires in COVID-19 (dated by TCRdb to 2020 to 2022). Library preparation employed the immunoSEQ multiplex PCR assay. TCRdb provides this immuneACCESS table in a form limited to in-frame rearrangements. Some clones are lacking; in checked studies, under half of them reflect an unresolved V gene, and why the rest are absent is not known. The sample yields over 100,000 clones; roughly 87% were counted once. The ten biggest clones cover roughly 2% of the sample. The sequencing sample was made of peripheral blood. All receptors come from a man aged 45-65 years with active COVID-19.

The chain's CDR3 is CASRPKTGVDEQFF. CDR3 bases: TGTGCCAGCAGGCCCAAGACAGGGGTTGATGAGCAGTTCTTC. The chain has TRBV25-1 and TRBJ2-1; TRBD1 aligns across 8 bases. This CDR3 contains 14 residues. V shed 6 bases, J shed 8 bases, and the junction held 9 bases outside the gene matches. Germline values: CDR1 MGHDK, CDR2 SYGVNS. The full variable domain, completed using reference TRBV25-1 and TRBJ2-1, is EADIYQTPRYLVIGTGKKITLECSQTMGHDKMYWYQQDPGMELHLIHYSYGVNSTEKGDLSSESTVSRIRTEHFPLTLESARPSHTSQYLCASRPKTGVDEQFFGPGTRLTVL.

The CDR3 here is CASSHSRGNTEAFF. In nucleotides, the CDR3 is TGTGCCAGCAGCCATAGTAGGGGGAACACTGAAGCTTTCTTT. The chain has TRBV3-1 (or the pseudogene TRBV3-2) and TRBJ1-1; D may be TRBD1 (5 bases). CDR1 and CDR2 (germline): LGHDT, YNNKEL (reference sequence). V gave up 3 bases and J gave up 1 base, with 9 bases separating them. The CDR3 spans 14 residues.

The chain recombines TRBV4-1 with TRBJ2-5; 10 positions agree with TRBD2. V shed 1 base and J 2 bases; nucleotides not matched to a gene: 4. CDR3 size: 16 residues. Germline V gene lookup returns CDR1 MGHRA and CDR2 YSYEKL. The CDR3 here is CASSQGPSGGQETQYF. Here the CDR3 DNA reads TGCGCCAGCAGCCAAGGGCCTAGCGGGGGACAAGAGACCCAGTACTTC.

CDR3 bases: TGTGCCAGCAGCTTGCAGGACAGGGTAAATCAGCCCCAGCATTTT. As protein: CASSLQDRVNQPQHF. The rearrangement links TRBV7-8 to TRBJ1-5, with 8 bases aligning to TRBD1. The junction had 5 bases not matched to a gene; V was cut back by 3 bases and J by 4 bases. This CDR3 has 15 amino acids. CDR1 SGHVS and CDR2 FQNEAQ come from the germline V gene. Filled out from reference TRBV7-8 and TRBJ1-5, the complete variable domain reads GAGVSQSPRYKVAKRGQDVALRCDPISGHVSLFWYQQALGQGPEFLTYFQNEAQLDKSGLPSDRFFAERPEGSVSTLKIQRTQQEDSAVYLCASSLQDRVNQPQHFGDGTRLSIL.

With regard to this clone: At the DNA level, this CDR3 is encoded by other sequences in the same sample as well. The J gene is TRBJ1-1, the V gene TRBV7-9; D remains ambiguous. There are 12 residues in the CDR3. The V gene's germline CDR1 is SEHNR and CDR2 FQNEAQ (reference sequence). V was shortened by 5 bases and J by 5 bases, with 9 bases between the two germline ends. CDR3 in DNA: TGTGCCAGCAGCCTCAGGTTAACTGAAGCTTTCTTT. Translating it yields CASSLRLTEAFF.

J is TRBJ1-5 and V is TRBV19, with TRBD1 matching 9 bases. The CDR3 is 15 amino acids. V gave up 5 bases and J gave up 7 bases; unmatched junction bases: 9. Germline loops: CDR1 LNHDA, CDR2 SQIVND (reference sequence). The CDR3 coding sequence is TGTGCCAGTAGTTTACGGACAGGGGTGGGACAGCCCCAGCATTTT. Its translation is CASSLRTGVGQPQHF.

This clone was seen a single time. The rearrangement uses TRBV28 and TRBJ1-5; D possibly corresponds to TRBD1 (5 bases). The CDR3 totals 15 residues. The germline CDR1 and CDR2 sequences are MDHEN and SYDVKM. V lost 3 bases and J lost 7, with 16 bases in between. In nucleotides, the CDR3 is TGTGCCAGCAGTTTGGTCGGGGGGTGGGGGCAGCCCCAGCATTTT. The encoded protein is CASSLVGGWGQPQHF.

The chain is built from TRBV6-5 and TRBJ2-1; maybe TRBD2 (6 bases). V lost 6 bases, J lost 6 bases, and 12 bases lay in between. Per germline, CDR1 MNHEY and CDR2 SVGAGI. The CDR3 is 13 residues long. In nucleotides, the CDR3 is TGTGCCAGCAGGGTACTAGCCCGCAATGAGCAGTTCTTC. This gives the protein CASRVLARNEQFF.

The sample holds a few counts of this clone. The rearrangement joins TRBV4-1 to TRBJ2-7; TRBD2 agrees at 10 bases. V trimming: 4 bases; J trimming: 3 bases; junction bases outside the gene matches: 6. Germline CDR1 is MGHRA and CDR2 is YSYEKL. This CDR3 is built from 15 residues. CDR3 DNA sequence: TGCGCCAGCAGCCCCACTAGCGGGAATTACTACGAGCAGTACTTC. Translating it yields CASSPTSGNYYEQYF.